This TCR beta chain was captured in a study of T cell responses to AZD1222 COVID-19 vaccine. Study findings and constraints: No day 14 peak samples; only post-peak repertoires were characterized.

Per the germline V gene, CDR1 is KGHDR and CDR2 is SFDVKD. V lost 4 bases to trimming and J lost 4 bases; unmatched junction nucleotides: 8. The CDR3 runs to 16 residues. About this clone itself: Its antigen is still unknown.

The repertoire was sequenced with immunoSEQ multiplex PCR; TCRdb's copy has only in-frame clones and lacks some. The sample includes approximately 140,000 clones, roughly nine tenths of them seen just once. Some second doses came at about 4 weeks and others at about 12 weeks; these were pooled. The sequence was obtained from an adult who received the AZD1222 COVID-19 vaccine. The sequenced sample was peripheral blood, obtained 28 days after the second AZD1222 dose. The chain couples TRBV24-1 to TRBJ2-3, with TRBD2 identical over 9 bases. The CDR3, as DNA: TGTGCCACCAGTGACCCTAGCGGGGTTAGCGCAGATACGCAGTATTTT. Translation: CATSDPSGVSADTQYF.